The next 23 T cell receptor beta chains were all read from a single sample in a study of control samples from healthy donors and cancer patients. The protocol was immunoSEQ multiplex PCR, while the TCRdb copy is restricted to in-frame clones and leaves out a portion. The data show 130,000 or so clones, roughly 90% seen once. The sequencing sample was made of blood. The receptors originated from a woman aged 45-59 years in good health.

This chain links TRBV11-2 with TRBJ2-1; tentative D call: TRBD2 (5 bases). Trimming left V 4 bases short and J 8 bases short, with 18 bases between. From germline, CDR1 is SGHAT and CDR2 FQNNGV. The CDR3 length is 15 residues. CDR3 region: CASSSRAGYLDEQFF. CDR3 bases: TGTGCCAGCAGCTCCCGGGCGGGTTACCTCGATGAGCAGTTCTTC.

The J gene is TRBJ1-1, the V gene TRBV28; perhaps TRBD1 as D (6 bases). The germline V and J ends were trimmed by 5 bases and 2 bases, with 12 bases remaining between them. The germline V gene encodes CDR1 MDHEN and CDR2 SYDVKM. The CDR3 has 14 amino acids. The CDR3 loop is CASSPDRRNTEAFF. The CDR3, as DNA: TGTGCCAGCAGTCCCGACAGGAGAAACACTGAAGCTTTCTTT.

The chain couples TRBV27 to TRBJ2-7; D possibly uses TRBD1 or TRBD2 (6 bases each). The germline V gene has CDR1 MNHEY and CDR2 SMNVEV (reference sequence). This CDR3 comprises 14 residues. V lost 2 bases and J 4 bases, leaving 12 bases between the germline ends. The CDR3 DNA sequence: TGTGCCAGCAGTTTACTCGGGGGCACTTACGAGCAGTACTTC. As protein: CASSLLGGTYEQYF.

The chain links TRBV7-6 to TRBJ1-1, with TRBD1 identical over 8 bases. V lost 2 bases and J lost 3; bases outside the gene matches: 17. Germline values: CDR1 SGHVS, CDR2 FNYEAQ. The CDR3 consists of 19 residues. For the CDR3, the DNA is TGTGCCAGCAGCTTACCACAGGGGGAATGGTCGGGTAAGCACACTGAAGCTTTCTTT. Translated, it gives CASSLPQGEWSGKHTEAFF.

The V call is TRBV12-3 or TRBV12-4, the J call TRBJ1-1, with no clear D. The CDR3 has 12 amino acids. With 6 bases removed from V and 1 base from J, the gap between germline ends came to 6 bases. CDR3 nucleotides: TGTGCCAGCAGGTACGGGAACACTGAAGCTTTCTTT. Translated: CASRYGNTEAFF.

The chain combines TRBV10-3 with TRBJ1-5; no firm D call. Germline values: CDR1 ENHRY, CDR2 SYGVKD. V was clipped by 2 bases and J by 0 bases, with 5 bases between them. This CDR3 is 14 amino acids long. In DNA, the CDR3 is TGTGCCATCAGTGAGGGGAATAGCAATCAGCCCCAGCATTTT. Its protein product is CAISEGNSNQPQHF.

As DNA, the CDR3 is TGTGCCAGCAGTGCCCACAGTTGGTACACTGAAGCTTTCTTT. It yields the protein CASSAHSWYTEAFF. The chain uses TRBV28 and TRBJ1-1; D is unresolved. CDR3 length: 14 amino acids. V lost 5 bases and J 3 bases, leaving 13 bases between the germline ends. Germline CDR1 MDHEN, CDR2 SYDVKM.

The V gene is TRBV15, the J gene TRBJ2-2; weak D call: TRBD1 (5 bases). CDR3 size: 15 residues. With 1 base removed from V and 6 bases from J, the gap between germline ends came to 12 bases. Looked up from germline, CDR1 is LNHNV and CDR2 is YYDKDF (reference sequence). CDR3 in DNA: TGTGCCACCAGCAGAGGGGCTACCAGGGCCGGGGAGCTGTTTTTT. It is translated as CATSRGATRAGELFF.

The J gene is TRBJ1-1, the V gene TRBV29-1; possibly TRBD1 for D (5 bases). V lost 6 bases, J lost 2 bases, and 10 bases lay in between. CDR1 is SQVTM and CDR2 is ANQGSEA in the germline V gene. This CDR3 is 12 amino acids long. This chain's CDR3 is CSVGRDNTEAFF. The CDR3 region has the DNA TGCAGCGTCGGCAGGGACAACACTGAAGCTTTCTTT. The full variable domain, in which reference TRBV29-1 and TRBJ1-1 provide the parts outside the CDR3, is SAVISQKPSRDICQRGTSLTIQCQVDSQVTMMFWYRQQPGQSLTLIATANQGSEATYESGFVIDKFPISRPNLTFSTLTVSNMSPEDSSIYLCSVGRDNTEAFFGQGTRLTVV.

The chain uses TRBV2 and TRBJ2-3, with 11 bases identical to TRBD2. The CDR3 covers 14 residues. Germline CDR1 is SNHLY and CDR2 is FYNNEI. V gave up 11 bases and J gave up 2 bases; unmatched junction bases: 6. This chain's CDR3 is CAEQLAGATDTQYF. The DNA of the CDR3 is TGTGCCGAGCAACTAGCGGGGGCCACAGATACGCAGTATTTT.

The genes are TRBV19 and TRBJ1-5, with no clear D. In germline, CDR1 is LNHDA, CDR2 SQIVND (reference sequence). This CDR3 region has 14 residues. V dropped 3 bases and J dropped 0 bases, with 6 bases sitting between them. The CDR3 DNA is TGTGCCAGTAGTATGACCAATAGCAATCAGCCCCAGCATTTT. It encodes CASSMTNSNQPQHF.

The CDR3 here is CASSIGRLTYNEQFF. The CDR3 nucleotides are TGTGCCAGTAGTATAGGGAGGTTAACCTACAATGAGCAGTTCTTC. The J gene is TRBJ2-1, the V gene TRBV19; D possibly corresponds to TRBD2 (5 bases). The CDR3 has 15 amino acids. CDR1 is LNHDA, CDR2 SQIVND, per germline (reference sequence). Trimming removed 1 base from V and 2 bases from J, with 9 bases in between.

This chain uses TRBV6-1 with TRBJ1-5, with D unclear. Looked up from germline, CDR1 is MNHNS and CDR2 is SASEGT. The CDR3 totals 17 residues. The V gene lost 2 bases and the J gene lost 3 bases, with 17 bases spanning the gap. CDR3 DNA sequence: TGTGCCAGCAGTGAACCGATTAGGCCGCAGTCCAATCAGCCCCAGCATTTT. Amino acids: CASSEPIRPQSNQPQHF.

The genes are TRBV5-4 and TRBJ1-2; D uncertain. V lost 3 bases and J 0 bases, leaving 9 bases between the germline ends. CDR1 SGHNT and CDR2 YYREEE come from the germline V gene (reference sequence). This CDR3 comprises 14 residues. CDR3 protein: CASSYDKTNYGYTF. The CDR3 region has the DNA TGTGCCAGCAGCTACGACAAGACTAACTATGGCTACACCTTC.

V gene TRBV19 combines with J gene TRBJ2-3; 11 bases match TRBD2. The trim removed 3 bases at V and 5 bases at J, leaving 7 bases unmatched. This CDR3 contains 16 residues. CDR1 is LNHDA and CDR2 is SQIVND in the germline V gene (reference sequence). Here the CDR3 reads CASSIALAGGRDTQYF. The CDR3 DNA reads as TGTGCCAGTAGTATTGCGTTAGCGGGAGGGCGAGATACGCAGTATTTT. The full variable domain, its missing parts supplied by reference TRBV19 and TRBJ2-3, is DGGITQSPKYLFRKEGQNVTLSCEQNLNHDAMYWYRQDPGQGLRLIYYSQIVNDFQKGDIAEGYSVSREKKESFPLTVTSAQKNPTAFYLCASSIALAGGRDTQYFGPGTRLTVL.

This clone was detected only once. This sequence joins TRBV5-5 and TRBJ1-1, with D possibly matching TRBD1 (6 bases). The ends were cut back, 0 bases at V and 0 bases at J, with 15 bases in the middle. CDR1 and CDR2 (germline): SGHKS, YYEKEE (reference sequence). This CDR3 is 17 amino acids long. Written as DNA, the CDR3 is TGTGCCAGCAGCTTGGCCGGGGAAGGGGGATTGAACACTGAAGCTTTCTTT. It yields the protein CASSLAGEGGLNTEAFF.

V gene TRBV12-1 combines with J gene TRBJ1-1; TRBD1 is taken as the D call from the table, unchecked against the DNA. TRBV12-1 is flagged as a pseudogene. This CDR3 contains 23 residues. CDR3 nucleotides: TGTGCCAGCAGCTTTTACTCTCTGCGCGTCAAGGGGGCGCAGATTTGGGTGAACACTGAAGCTTTCTTT. As protein: CASSFYSLRVKGAQIWVNTEAFF.

The chain uses TRBV28 and TRBJ2-5; 11 bases line up with TRBD2. J gave up 3 bases and V 4 bases, and 10 bases lay outside the gene matches. The length of the CDR3 is 17 residues. Germline V gene lookup returns CDR1 MDHEN and CDR2 SYDVKM. The DNA for the CDR3 is TGTGCCAGCAGTTGCTATGGGACTAGCGGAGGGGAAGAGACCCAGTACTTC. This translates into CASSCYGTSGGEETQYF. Using reference TRBV28 and TRBJ2-5 for the parts outside the CDR3, the full variable domain is DVKVTQSSRYLVKRTGEKVFLECVQDMDHENMFWYRQDPGLGLRLIYFSYDVKMKEKGDIPEGYSVSREKKERFSLILESASTNQTSMYLCASSCYGTSGGEETQYFGPGTRLLVL.

The chain uses TRBV10-2 and TRBJ2-7, with 11 bases lining up with TRBD2. Germline V gene sequence: CDR1 WSHSY, CDR2 SAAADI. CDR3 length: 14 amino acids. Trimming removed 2 bases from V and 6 bases from J; junction bases left unmatched: 3. The CDR3 loop is CASSETSGSPEQYF. The CDR3, as DNA: TGCGCCAGCAGTGAGACTAGCGGGAGCCCCGAGCAGTACTTC.

The rearrangement joins TRBV27 to TRBJ2-7; D perhaps matches TRBD1 (5 bases). This CDR3 spans 15 amino acids. The germline CDR1 and CDR2 sequences are MNHEY and SMNVEV (reference sequence). Between the trimmed V and J ends, which lost 6 bases and 3 bases, there was a span of 18 bases. CDR3 nucleotides: TGTGCCAGCAGCTCTGAGTCCAGGGTGAACTACGAGCAGTACTTC. It encodes CASSSESRVNYEQYF.

J is TRBJ2-6 and V is TRBV19; D is ambiguous. The ends were cut back, 5 bases at V and 0 bases at J, with 11 bases in the middle. The CDR3 consists of 16 residues. Germline CDR1 reads LNHDA; CDR2 reads SQIVND (reference sequence). CDR3 amino acids: CASSHKGISGANVLTF. As DNA, the CDR3 is TGTGCCAGTAGTCACAAGGGCATCTCTGGGGCCAACGTCCTGACTTTC.

The chain combines TRBV7-9 with TRBJ1-4; weak D call: TRBD1 (5 bases). V was cut by 0 bases and J by 5 bases, with 7 bases left in between. There are 14 residues in the CDR3. Germline lookup yields CDR1 SEHNR and CDR2 FQNEAQ (reference sequence). The CDR3 DNA is TGTGCCAGCAGCTTAGCTGGGGGGAATGAAAAACTGTTTTTT. Translating gives CASSLAGGNEKLFF.

The chain carries TRBV11-2 and TRBJ2-7, with D unclear. Germline CDR1 is SGHAT and CDR2 is FQNNGV. The V end lost 0 bases, the J end lost 3 bases, and 0 bases lay between the germline ends. This CDR3 is built from 11 residues. In DNA form, the CDR3 reads TGTGCCAGCAGCTTAGACTACGAGCAGTACTTC. It specifies CASSLDYEQYF.